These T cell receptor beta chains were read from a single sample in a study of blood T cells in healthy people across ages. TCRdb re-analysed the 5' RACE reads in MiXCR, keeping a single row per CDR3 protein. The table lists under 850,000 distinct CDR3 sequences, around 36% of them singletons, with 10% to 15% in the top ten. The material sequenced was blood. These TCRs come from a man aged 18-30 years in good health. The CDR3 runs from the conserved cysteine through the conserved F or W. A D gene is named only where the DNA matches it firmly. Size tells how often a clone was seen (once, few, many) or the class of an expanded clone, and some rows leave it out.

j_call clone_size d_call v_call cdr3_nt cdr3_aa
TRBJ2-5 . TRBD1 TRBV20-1 TGCAGTGCGAGCGTGGGACAGCCCCAAGAGACCCAGTACTTC CSASVGQPQETQYF
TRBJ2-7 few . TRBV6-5 TGTGCCAGCAGTTACGGAGTAAGCTCCTACAATGAGCAGTACTTC CASSYGVSSYNEQYF
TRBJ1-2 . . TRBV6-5 TGTGCCAGCAGTTACTCGGGCCCCGAGTATGGCTACACCTTC CASSYSGPEYGYTF
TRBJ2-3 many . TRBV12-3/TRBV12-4 TGTGCCAGCAGTTTAGCAGGGATAGATACGCAGTATTTT CASSLAGIDTQYF
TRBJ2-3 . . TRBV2 TGTGCCAGCAGTGACGACTTTTTGGTGTCAGATACGCAGTATTTT CASSDDFLVSDTQYF
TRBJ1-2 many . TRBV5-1 TGCGCCAGCTCGCGGTACAGCTATGGCTACACCTTC CASSRYSYGYTF
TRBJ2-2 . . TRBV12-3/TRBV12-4 TGTGCCAGCAGCTACGGACCCAAGGTGTTTTTT CASSYGPKVFF
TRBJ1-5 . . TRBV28 TGTGCCACCCCGGGAGAGGGGGATAGCAATCAGCCCCAGCATTTT CATPGEGDSNQPQHF
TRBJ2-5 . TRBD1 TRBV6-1 TGTGCCAGCAGTGAGACAGGGTTCTATGAGCAGTACTTC CASSETGFYEQYF
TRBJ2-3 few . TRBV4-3 TGCGCCAGCAGCCAAGATTACGGGGGGCTCTACACAGATACGCAGTATTTT CASSQDYGGLYTDTQYF
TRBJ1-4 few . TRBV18 TGTGCCAGCTCACCCTATAATGAAAAACTGTTTTTT CASSPYNEKLFF
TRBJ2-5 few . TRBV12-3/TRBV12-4 TGTGCCAGCAGTTTTCTCGCCTCGGAGACCCAGTACTTC CASSFLASETQYF
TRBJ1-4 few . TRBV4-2 TGTGCCAGCAGCCCGGCGGGGGGGAATGAAAAACTGTTTTTT CASSPAGGNEKLFF
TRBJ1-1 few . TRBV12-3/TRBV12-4 TGTGCCAGCAGTTTAGCGCTGGGGGCTAGGAACACTGAAGCTTTCTTT CASSLALGARNTEAFF
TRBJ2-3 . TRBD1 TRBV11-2 TGTACCAGCAGCTTGGCGTACAGGGGGGAAATAGACACAGATACGCAGTATTTT CTSSLAYRGEIDTDTQYF
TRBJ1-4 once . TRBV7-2 TGTGCCAGCAGTCAGAATGAGGGGCGAAATGAAAAACTGTTTTTT CASSQNEGRNEKLFF
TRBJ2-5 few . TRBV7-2 TGTGCCGCAGGGCGGGATCAAGAGACCCAGTACTTC CAAGRDQETQYF
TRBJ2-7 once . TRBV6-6 TGTGCCACCGAAAAGGGCGGCAAGGAGCAGTACTTC CATEKGGKEQYF
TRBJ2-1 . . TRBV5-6 TGTGCCAGCAGCTTCGGCGCGGGGGCCTATGAGCAGTTCTTC CASSFGAGAYEQFF
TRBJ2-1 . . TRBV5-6 TGTGCCAGCAGCCCAGAACGGTGGGGGAACAATGAGCAGTTCTTC CASSPERWGNNEQFF
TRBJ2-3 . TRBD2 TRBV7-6 TGTGCCAGCAGCCGGACTAGCGCGAGTACAGATACGCAGTATTTT CASSRTSASTDTQYF
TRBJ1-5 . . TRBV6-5 TGTGCCAGCAGTGACTCGTTGGCTCAGCCCCAGCATTTT CASSDSLAQPQHF
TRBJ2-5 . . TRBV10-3 TGTGCCATCAGTGAGTACCCGTCCGGGCAGGGAGAGACCCAGTACTTC CAISEYPSGQGETQYF
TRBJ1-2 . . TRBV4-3 TGCGCCAGCAGCCAAGATTCAGGGGTTGGTGGCTACACCTTC CASSQDSGVGGYTF
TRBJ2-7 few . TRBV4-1 TGCGCCAGCAGCCAACCAAGGGGAAAGCAGTACTTC CASSQPRGKQYF
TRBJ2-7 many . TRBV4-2 TGTGCCAGCAGCCAAGGCTGGGGCTACGAGCAGTACTTC CASSQGWGYEQYF
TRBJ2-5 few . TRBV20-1 TGCAGTGCACGGGGGAACCAGCAAGAGACCCAGTACTTC CSARGNQQETQYF
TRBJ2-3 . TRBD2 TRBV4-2 TGTGCCAGCAGCCAAGATCGGGGGGGGCGGACTAGCACAGATACGCAGTATTTT CASSQDRGGRTSTDTQYF
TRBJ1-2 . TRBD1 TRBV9 TGTGCCAGCAGCGTAGCTACAACGGACAGGGTAAATGGCTACACCTTC CASSVATTDRVNGYTF
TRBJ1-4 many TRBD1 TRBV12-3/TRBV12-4 TGTGCCAGCAGTCGGGACAGTAGGGAAAAACTGTTTTTT CASSRDSREKLFF
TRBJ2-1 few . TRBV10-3 TGTGCCATCAGTGGTTCGGGGGGCTCGGGTGAGCAGTTCTTC CAISGSGGSGEQFF
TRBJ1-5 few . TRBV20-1 TGCAGTGCCAGCGAACAGGGAGTCAATCAGCCCCAGCATTTT CSASEQGVNQPQHF
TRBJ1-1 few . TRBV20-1 TGCAGTGCTAGAGATATAGGTGAAGCTTTCTTT CSARDIGEAFF
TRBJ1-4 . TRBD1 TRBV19 TGTGCCAGTTCGACAGGGAGAAATGAAAAACTGTTTTTT CASSTGRNEKLFF
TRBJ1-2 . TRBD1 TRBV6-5 TGTACCAGCACCAAAGGAACAGGGGCCGGCTACACCTTC CTSTKGTGAGYTF
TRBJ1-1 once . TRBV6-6 TGTGCCAGCAGTTACTCGATCAGGTTGAACACTGAAGCTTTCTTT CASSYSIRLNTEAFF
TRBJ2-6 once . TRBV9 TGTGCCAGCGCGCCGCCCCCTGGGGCCAACGTCCTGACTTTC CASAPPPGANVLTF
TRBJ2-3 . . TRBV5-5 TGTGCCAGCAGCTTGGAGTCAAGTCTAGCTACAGATACGCAGTATTTT CASSLESSLATDTQYF
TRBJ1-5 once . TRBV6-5 TGTGCCAGCATGGCGGGAGGGAGCAATCAGCCCCAGCATTTT CASMAGGSNQPQHF
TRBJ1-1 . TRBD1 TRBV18 TGTGCCAGCTCACCCGACAGGGGGGTAAGGAACACTGAAGCTTTCTTT CASSPDRGVRNTEAFF
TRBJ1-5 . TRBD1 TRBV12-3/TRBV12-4 TGTGCCAGCAGTTTAGCTCTCCGGACAGGGGTAAATCAGCCCCAGCATTTT CASSLALRTGVNQPQHF
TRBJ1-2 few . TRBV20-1 TGCAGTGCTAGAACATTCAAGGAAGGAACGTATGGCTACACCTTC CSARTFKEGTYGYTF
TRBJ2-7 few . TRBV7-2 TGTGCCAGCAGCTTAGAGTACTACGAGCAGTACTTC CASSLEYYEQYF
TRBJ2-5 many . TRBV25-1 TGTGCCAGCAGTGAATATCGGGGGCAACAAGAGACCCAGTACTTC CASSEYRGQQETQYF
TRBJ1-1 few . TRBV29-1 TGCAGCGCCCCTACAGGCAGCCTGGGCACTGAAGCTTTCTTT CSAPTGSLGTEAFF
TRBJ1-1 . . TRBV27 TGTGCCAGCAGTTCCAGGTCTGGGGGATGGGGGCCTGGGGCTTTCTTT CASSSRSGGWGPGAFF
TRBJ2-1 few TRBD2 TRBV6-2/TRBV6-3 TGTGCCAGCAGTTGGACTAGCGGGGGCCGCAATGAGCAGTTCTTC CASSWTSGGRNEQFF
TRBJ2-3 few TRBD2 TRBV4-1 TGCGCCAGCAGCTTCGGGACTAGCGGGCGTACGCAGTATTTT CASSFGTSGRTQYF
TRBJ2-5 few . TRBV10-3 TGTGCCATCAGTGGGAAGTCGGGCGGCCAAGAGACCCAGTACTTC CAISGKSGGQETQYF
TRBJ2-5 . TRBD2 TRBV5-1 TGCGCCAGCAACAGGTTAGCGGGGGCAAATGAGCAGTACTTC CASNRLAGANEQYF
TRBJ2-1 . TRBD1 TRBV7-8 TGTGCCAGCAGCTTAGCCAACAGGGGGCATGATGAGCAGTTCTTC CASSLANRGHDEQFF
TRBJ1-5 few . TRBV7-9 TGTGCCAGCAGGATGGAGGGTACCAATCAGCCCCAGCATTTT CASRMEGTNQPQHF
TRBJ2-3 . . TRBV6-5 TGTGCCAACAGGTGGCAGGGGACAGATACGCAGTATTTT CANRWQGTDTQYF
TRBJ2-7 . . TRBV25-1 TGTGCCAGCAGTGAATTGGTCCCCACAGGGACCGTATACAATGAGCAGTACTTC CASSELVPTGTVYNEQYF
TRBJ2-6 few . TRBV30 TGTGCCTGGAGCGCGTCTAACTCTGGGGCCAACGTCCTGACTTTC CAWSASNSGANVLTF
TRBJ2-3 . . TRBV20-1 TGCAGTGCCCAAGAGGGGGGGCCCGGAGATACGCAGTATTTT CSAQEGGPGDTQYF
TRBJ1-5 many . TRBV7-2 TGTGCCAGCAGCCCGGACGGTAGCAATCAGCCCCAGCATTTT CASSPDGSNQPQHF
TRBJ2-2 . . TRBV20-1 TGCAGTGCTAGACCGGACCCGAACACCGGGGAGCTGTTTTTT CSARPDPNTGELFF
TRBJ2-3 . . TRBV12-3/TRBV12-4 TGTGCCAGCCGATCAACTATGGGCGGAAGTATCACAGATACGCAGTATTTT CASRSTMGGSITDTQYF